The 29 T cell receptor beta chains below all came from one sample that was sequenced in a study of blood T cell repertoires in COVID-19. Some clones are missing from TCRdb's copy, which holds only in-frame ones; the method was immunoSEQ multiplex PCR. The table shows approximately 220,000 clones, with 80% to 90% occurring only once. Sequencing was done on a sample of peripheral blood. The receptors derive from a woman in her 50s with acute or convalescent COVID-19.

This chain connects TRBV3-1 (or the pseudogene TRBV3-2) to TRBJ2-3, with D maybe TRBD2 (6 bases). V lost 4 bases and J lost 4, with 15 bases in between. The CDR3 length is 15 residues. CDR1 is LGHDT, CDR2 YNNKEL, per germline (reference sequence). In DNA form, the CDR3 reads TGTGCCAGCAGCCGAAGGACTAAGAATGCAGATACGCAGTATTTT. Its translation: CASSRRTKNADTQYF.

The genes are TRBV4-2 and TRBJ2-1; perhaps TRBD2 as D (5 bases). V gave up 4 bases and J gave up 2 bases, with 15 bases separating them. CDR1 is LGHNA, CDR2 YNFKEQ, per germline. This CDR3 region has 16 residues. In DNA, the CDR3 is TGTGCCAGCAGCCCTGGGCGGGCCCCCCCCTACAATGAGCAGTTCTTC. Translation: CASSPGRAPPYNEQFF.

This clone was recorded once. CDR3 amino acids: CASSQAQLQGQGLNYGYTF. The CDR3 DNA follows: TGTGCCAGCAGCCAAGCCCAGCTCCAAGGACAGGGGCTTAACTATGGCTACACCTTC. The gene calls are TRBV14 and TRBJ1-2; 9 nucleotides match TRBD1. This CDR3 is built from 19 residues. Germline CDR1 is SGHDN and CDR2 is FVKESK. J gave up 1 base and V 1 base, and 13 bases lay outside the gene matches. Using reference TRBV14 and TRBJ1-2 for the parts outside the CDR3, the full variable domain is EAGVTQFPSHSVIEKGQTVTLRCDPISGHDNLYWYRRVMGKEIKFLLHFVKESKQDESGMPNNRFLAERTGGTYSTLKVQPAELEDSGVYFCASSQAQLQGQGLNYGYTFGSGTRLTVV.

A few counts support this clone. The chain joins TRBV2 to TRBJ1-6, with TRBD1 matching over 8 bases. The CDR3 length is 13 residues. Germline V gene sequence: CDR1 SNHLY, CDR2 FYNNEI. The V and J ends lost 9 bases and 6 bases, in that order; junction bases with no gene match: 4. The CDR3: CASWGTGNSPLHF. In nucleotides, the CDR3 is TGTGCCAGTTGGGGGACAGGTAATTCACCCCTCCACTTT.

This rearrangement joins TRBV3-1 (or the pseudogene TRBV3-2) to TRBJ2-1, with 7 bases lining up with TRBD2. V was pared by 2 bases and J by 4 bases, with 5 bases of the junction left unmatched. The CDR3 is made up of 15 amino acids. Germline-derived CDR1 and CDR2 are LGHDT and YNNKEL (reference sequence). The CDR3 DNA reads as TGTGCCAGCAGCCAACGTCTAGCGGTATACAATGAGCAGTTCTTC. It yields the protein CASSQRLAVYNEQFF.

The CDR3 is CASSLEGWGGSGYTF. The CDR3 bases are TGTGCCAGCAGCTTAGAAGGCTGGGGGGGCAGTGGCTACACCTTC. The chain has TRBV7-2 and TRBJ1-2; D perhaps matches TRBD1 (6 bases). V was shortened by 1 base and J by 7 bases, with 16 bases between the two germline ends. The CDR3 contains 15 residues. From germline, CDR1 is SGHTA and CDR2 FQGNSA.

The chain is built from TRBV7-9 and TRBJ2-5; 7 nucleotides match TRBD1. In germline, CDR1 is SEHNR, CDR2 FQNEAQ (reference sequence). This CDR3 region has 14 residues. Germline trimming cut 5 bases from V and 0 bases from J; bases unmatched to any gene: 3. CDR3 nucleotide sequence: TGTGCCAGCAGCGATACAGGGGACCAAGAGACCCAGTACTTC. It translates to CASSDTGDQETQYF.

The genes are TRBV6-6 and TRBJ2-7; 7 bases fit TRBD1. The CDR3 runs to 15 residues. The germline CDR1 and CDR2 sequences are MNHNY and SVGAGI (reference sequence). The junction had 8 bases not matched to a gene; V was cut back by 6 bases and J by 0 bases. The CDR3 nucleotides are TGTGCCAGCAGCCCCTGGGACAGAACCTCCTACGAGCAGTACTTC. This codes for CASSPWDRTSYEQYF.

V and J are TRBV10-1 and TRBJ2-2; the match to TRBD1 covers 10 bases. The CDR3 length is 15 residues. The V segment lost 5 bases and the J segment 4 bases; nucleotides outside the gene matches: 4. Germline loops: CDR1 WNHNN, CDR2 SYGVQD (reference sequence). In DNA form, the CDR3 reads TGCGCCAGCAGTCCCGGGACAGGGGCCACCGGGGAGCTGTTTTTT. This codes for CASSPGTGATGELFF.

The J gene is TRBJ1-2, the V gene TRBV10-3; D not resolved. The V gene's germline CDR1 is ENHRY and CDR2 SYGVKD. Trimming left V 3 bases short and J 4 bases short, with 6 bases between. The CDR3 loop spans 12 amino acids. The CDR3 region is CAISEGLYGYTF. DNA for the CDR3: TGTGCCATCAGTGAAGGACTCTATGGCTACACCTTC.

The chain combines TRBV18 with TRBJ2-3; TRBD1 aligns across 7 bases. CDR3 size: 16 residues. V gave up 1 base and J gave up 1 base; unmatched junction bases: 5. CDR1 is KGHSH and CDR2 is LQKENI in the germline V gene. The CDR3 loop reads CASSPQGARGTDTQYF. CDR3 in DNA: TGTGCCAGCTCACCACAGGGGGCGAGAGGCACAGATACGCAGTATTTT.

V gene TRBV12-5 combines with J gene TRBJ2-7, with TRBD2 matching over 12 bases. Germline assignment: CDR1 LGHNT and CDR2 FRNRAP. The CDR3 runs to 19 residues. With V trimmed by 0 bases and J by 5 bases, 14 bases remained unmatched. DNA for the CDR3: TGTGCTAGTGGTTTGGTAAACGGGGCTAGCGGGAGGGCCGGGAACGAGCAGTACTTC. Translating it yields CASGLVNGASGRAGNEQYF.

This clone was picked up one time. The rearrangement joins TRBV4-2 to TRBJ2-1; tentative D call: TRBD1 (6 bases). The CDR3 runs 16 residues. The V end lost 0 bases, the J end lost 3 bases, and 12 bases lay between the germline ends. From germline, CDR1 is LGHNA and CDR2 YNFKEQ. The CDR3 reads CASSQDWAGDYNEQFF. CDR3 DNA sequence: TGTGCCAGCAGCCAAGATTGGGCAGGGGACTACAATGAGCAGTTCTTC.

This rearrangement joins TRBV25-1 to TRBJ1-1; D uncertain. Trimming removed 3 bases from V and 1 base from J, with 9 bases in between. The CDR3 covers 14 residues. The germline V gene has CDR1 MGHDK and CDR2 SYGVNS. For the CDR3, the DNA is TGTGCCAGCAGTGAGGGCAGTGCGAACACTGAAGCTTTCTTT. This sequence encodes CASSEGSANTEAFF.

The rearrangement uses TRBV9 and TRBJ1-3, with D maybe TRBD1 (6 bases). CDR1 and CDR2 (germline): SGDLS, YYNGEE. V shed 3 bases and J shed 5 bases, with 15 bases lying between them. This CDR3 has 15 residues. CDR3 bases: TGTGCCAGCAGCGCCCATCAACAGGGTAGAAACACCATATATTTT. The encoded protein is CASSAHQQGRNTIYF.

The chain employs TRBV5-1 and TRBJ2-5; a possible D gene is TRBD1 (6 bases). This CDR3 contains 13 residues. Trimming removed 4 bases at V and 2 bases at J, with 9 bases between. CDR1 is SGHRS, CDR2 YFSETQ, per germline. Written as DNA, the CDR3 is TGCGCCAGCAGCGAGGACAGACAAGAGACCCAGTACTTC. This gives the protein CASSEDRQETQYF.

The rearrangement links TRBV30 to TRBJ2-5, with 9 bases lining up with TRBD2. The CDR3 loop spans 13 amino acids. The J segment lost 4 bases and the V segment lost 5 bases, leaving 5 bases of the junction unmatched. Germline-derived CDR1 and CDR2 are GTSNPN and SVGIG (reference sequence). In nucleotides, the CDR3 is TGTGCCTGGGCGGGAGGGCCCCGAGAGACCCAGTACTTC. Encoded protein: CAWAGGPRETQYF.

The chain recombines TRBV6-5 with TRBJ1-2; TRBD1 is a possible D gene (5 bases). The CDR3 totals 14 residues. Trimming pared 6 bases from V and 0 bases from J, leaving 11 bases between. Germline lookup yields CDR1 MNHEY and CDR2 SVGAGI. The chain's CDR3 is CASSIDSTNYGYTF. The CDR3 DNA reads TGTGCCAGCAGCATCGACAGTACTAACTATGGCTACACCTTC.

The V and J genes are TRBV5-1 and TRBJ1-2; D may be TRBD1 (5 bases). V was shortened by 8 bases and J by 1 base, with 15 bases between the two germline ends. Germline V gene data show CDR1 as SGHRS and CDR2 as YFSETQ. The CDR3 spans 14 residues. CDR3: CASWNGALNYGYTF. The DNA of the CDR3 is TGCGCCAGTTGGAATGGGGCCCTTAACTATGGCTACACCTTC. Drawing the rest from reference TRBV5-1 and TRBJ1-2, the complete variable domain is KAGVTQTPRYLIKTRGQQVTLSCSPISGHRSVSWYQQTPGQGLQFLFEYFSETQRNKGNFPGRFSGRQFSNSRSEMNVSTLELGDSALYLCASWNGALNYGYTFGSGTRLTVV.

The chain links TRBV30 to TRBJ1-4; 7 nucleotides align to TRBD1. The CDR3 contains 12 residues. Germline-derived CDR1 and CDR2 are GTSNPN and SVGIG (reference sequence). After removal of 4 bases from V and 7 bases from J, the junction contained 3 bases not matched to a gene. The CDR3 DNA reads TGTGCCTGGAATGCAGGGGGTGAAAAACTGTTTTTT. Translating gives CAWNAGGEKLFF.

The chain carries TRBV11-2 and TRBJ2-7; the match to TRBD2 covers 8 bases. CDR1 and CDR2 from the germline V gene are SGHAT and FQNNGV. V trimming: 4 bases; J trimming: 0 bases; junction bases outside the gene matches: 2. There are 14 residues in the CDR3. The CDR3 sequence is CASSWGLDSYEQYF. In nucleotides, the CDR3 is TGTGCCAGCAGCTGGGGACTAGACTCCTACGAGCAGTACTTC.

This chain links TRBV18 with TRBJ1-4; D is ambiguous. Per germline, CDR1 KGHSH and CDR2 LQKENI. The CDR3 extends over 13 amino acids. V shed 6 bases and J shed 0 bases, with 5 bases lying between them. CDR3 bases: TGTGCCAGCTCGCGTACAACTAATGAAAAACTGTTTTTT. Translation gives CASSRTTNEKLFF.

The chain links TRBV24-1 to TRBJ2-1; D is unclear. The CDR3 consists of 11 residues. The germline CDR1 and CDR2 sequences are KGHDR and SFDVKD. Trimming removed 9 bases from V and 8 bases from J, with 10 bases in between. CDR3 sequence: CATPPLHEQFF. As DNA, the CDR3 is TGTGCCACCCCCCCCCTACATGAGCAGTTCTTC.

CDR3 loop: CASSPGLVEQFF. The CDR3 coding sequence is TGTGCCAGCAGCCCTGGACTAGTCGAGCAGTTCTTC. The chain is built from TRBV6-2 or TRBV6-3 and TRBJ2-1; 7 positions match TRBD2. Germline loops: CDR1 MNHEY, CDR2 SVGEGT. With 6 bases clipped from V and 10 bases from J, the junction kept 6 bases outside the gene matches. This CDR3 has 12 amino acids.

This chain connects TRBV12-5 to TRBJ2-7; perhaps TRBD1 as D (5 bases). Looked up from germline, CDR1 is LGHNT and CDR2 is FRNRAP. V lost 11 bases, J lost 5 bases, and 25 bases lay in between. The CDR3 has 15 residues. For the CDR3, the DNA is TGTGCTGATAACTGTAAAGGGGATTCCCCCCACGAGCAGTACTTC. It codes for CADNCKGDSPHEQYF.

This chain links TRBV19 with TRBJ1-1; D unresolved. Trimming cost V 3 bases and J 2 bases, with 7 bases left between them. The CDR3 extends over 13 amino acids. Germline-derived CDR1 and CDR2 are LNHDA and SQIVND (reference sequence). CDR3 sequence reads: CASSIAENTEAFF. As DNA, the CDR3 is TGTGCCAGTAGTATCGCGGAAAACACTGAAGCTTTCTTT.

This sequence joins TRBV30 and TRBJ2-7; D may be TRBD2 (6 bases). V was clipped by 5 bases and J by 3 bases, with 11 bases between them. CDR3 length: 12 residues. The germline V gene has CDR1 GTSNPN and CDR2 SVGIG (reference sequence). CDR3 amino acids: CAWDLGGYEQYF. Written as DNA, the CDR3 is TGTGCCTGGGATCTGGGGGGCTACGAGCAGTACTTC. The whole variable domain, remainder taken from reference TRBV30 and TRBJ2-7, is SQTIHQWPATLVQPVGSPLSLECTVEGTSNPNLYWYRQAAGRGLQLLFYSVGIGQISSEVPQNLSASRPQDRQFILSSKKLLLSDSGFYLCAWDLGGYEQYFGPGTRLTVT.

The chain employs TRBV9 and TRBJ2-1; 11 nucleotides match TRBD2. The germline gives CDR1 SGDLS, CDR2 YYNGEE. J lost 6 bases, V lost 0 bases, and 2 bases had no gene match. The CDR3 spans 15 residues. The CDR3 loop reads CASSVGLAGSNEQFF. For the CDR3, the DNA is TGTGCCAGCAGCGTAGGACTAGCGGGAAGCAATGAGCAGTTCTTC.

The chain carries TRBV11-3 and TRBJ2-1, with TRBD2 identical over 10 bases. The V gene's germline CDR1 is SGHNT and CDR2 YENEEA. The V gene end was trimmed by 5 bases and the J gene end by 5 bases; junction bases not matched to a gene: 12. The CDR3 is 17 residues long. The CDR3 protein is CASSVTRTSGKNNEQFF. The CDR3 DNA reads TGTGCCAGCAGCGTAACACGGACTAGCGGTAAAAACAATGAGCAGTTCTTC.